This TCR beta chain was recovered during a study of OX40 agonist ivuxolimab in advanced cancers. Looking at the study overall: In this cohort, patients received ivuxolimab, an agonistic anti-OX40 (CD134) antibody. Cohort: about 82% men, mean age 60, aged about 20 to 90. The study's findings and limits: Normalized expansion of T-cell clones was also low for some nonresponders.

The assay was immunoSEQ multiplex PCR, and TCRdb's table has in-frame clones only and misses some. The sample lists tens of thousands of clones; more than 80% were seen once. About this clone itself: What it binds is not known.

The ends were cut back, 3 bases at V and 2 bases at J, with 8 bases in the middle. Germline-derived CDR1 and CDR2 are SGHAT and FQNNGV. The CDR3 is 13 residues long. This sequence was found in an adult with an advanced solid tumor such as melanoma, head and neck, liver or kidney cancer. Sequenced material: CD4+ or CD8+ T cells sorted from blood, taken in a trial of the OX40 agonist ivuxolimab. The rearrangement joins TRBV11-2 to TRBJ2-7; no clear D gene. CDR3 in DNA: TGTGCCAGCAGCTTGTGGCAGACCTACGAGCAGTACTTC. This encodes CASSLWQTYEQYF.